Listed below are T cell receptor beta chains from one sample, sequenced in a study of blood T cell repertoires in COVID-19. The method was immunoSEQ multiplex PCR; TCRdb's version includes in-frame clones alone and lacks a portion of them. Counted here are 300,000 to 500,000 clones, 88% occurring once; the ten biggest clones make up around 0.95%. What was sequenced was PBMCs or T cells enriched from blood (not recorded which). These TCRs come from a woman between 25 and 40 years old with acute COVID-19. Each CDR3 is given with its conserved first and last residue. A D gene is named only where the DNA matches it firmly. Where a row states a size, it is once, few, many or the class of an expanded clone; other rows omit it.

d_gene	v_gene	abundance	j_gene	CDR3nt	CDR3aa
.	TRBV10-2	.	TRBJ2-7	TGCGCCAGCAGTGAAGGGGGGGACGAGCAGTACTTC	CASSEGGDEQYF
.	TRBV30	.	TRBJ1-3	TGTGCCTGGGCGGCGAACACCATATATTTT	CAWAANTIYF
TRBD1	TRBV5-1	.	TRBJ1-1	TGCGCCAGCAGTCGGGACAGGAACACTGAAGCTTTCTTT	CASSRDRNTEAFF
.	TRBV6-5	.	TRBJ2-7	TGTGCCAGCAGTCTAATTGGGCCCGAGCAGTACTTC	CASSLIGPEQYF
TRBD1	TRBV6-5	.	TRBJ1-1	TGTGCCAGCCGTACGACAGGGGCGGCTTTCTTT	CASRTTGAAFF
.	TRBV7-2	.	TRBJ1-5	TGTGCCAGCAGCTTAGCCCCGCCTGGCAGGAACAATCAGCCCCAGCATTTT	CASSLAPPGRNNQPQHF
.	TRBV10-2	.	TRBJ2-3	TGCGCCAGCAGCCCAGCGGACTCAGATACGCAGTATTTT	CASSPADSDTQYF
.	TRBV2	.	TRBJ2-2	TGTGCCAGCAGCATGACAGGGAACACCGGGGAGCTGTTTTTT	CASSMTGNTGELFF
TRBD2	TRBV2	once	TRBJ2-1	TGTGCCAGCAGCCCAGAGGGACTAGCAATGGATCGGTTCTTC	CASSPEGLAMDRFF
.	TRBV6-1	.	TRBJ1-5	TGTGCCAGCAGTGAAAATCTCGCCTATAGCAATCAGCCCCAGCATTTT	CASSENLAYSNQPQHF
.	TRBV5-1	.	TRBJ2-1	TGCGCCAGCAGGATTTTGGAAGGGGTGTACAATGAGCAGTTCTTC	CASRILEGVYNEQFF
.	TRBV24-1	.	TRBJ1-5	TGTGCCACCAGTGATTTGATGGCGGGACCGAGAAGGAGCAATCAGCCCCAGCATTTT	CATSDLMAGPRRSNQPQHF
.	TRBV9	.	TRBJ1-1	TGTGCCAGCAGCGTAATAACTAGGGACACTGAAGCTTTCTTT	CASSVITRDTEAFF
.	TRBV3-1/TRBV3-2	.	TRBJ1-6	TGTGCCAGCAGCCACGCGGGGAATTCACCCCTCCACTTT	CASSHAGNSPLHF
.	TRBV3-1/TRBV3-2	.	TRBJ2-2	TGTGCCAGCAGCCAAGCAGGGAAAGAAATCACCGGGGAGCTGTTTTTT	CASSQAGKEITGELFF
TRBD1	TRBV5-6	.	TRBJ1-6	TGTGCCAGCAGCTTGGAAGGTTCCAGGGGGTCGGGTTCACCCCTCCACTTT	CASSLEGSRGSGSPLHF
.	TRBV7-2	once	TRBJ1-4	TGTGCCAGCAGCTTAGATTCCGGGTCCGTGACTAATGAAAAACTGTTTTTT	CASSLDSGSVTNEKLFF
.	TRBV2	.	TRBJ1-2	TGTGCCAGCGGCTCTCGGGAGGATGGCTACACCTTC	CASGSREDGYTF
.	TRBV12-3/TRBV12-4	once	TRBJ1-2	TGTGCCAGCAGTTTAGCCGACTCCTATGGCTACACCTTC	CASSLADSYGYTF
TRBD2	TRBV18	few	TRBJ2-7	TGTGCCAGCTCACAAGGACTAGAGCTCACCTACGAGCAGTACTTC	CASSQGLELTYEQYF
TRBD1	TRBV2	.	TRBJ1-4	TGTGCCAGTTCCGGACAGGGTTCAGAAAAACTGTTTTTT	CASSGQGSEKLFF
.	TRBV21-1	.	TRBJ2-5	TGTGCCAGCAGCAGAATTTCTGGACAGGGACCTCCCCGTTATGGGGAGACCCAGTACTTC	CASSRISGQGPPRYGETQYF
.	TRBV12-5	.	TRBJ1-2	TGTGCTAGTGGTTTGGTACCTAAGGACAAAAGGACCTCAAACTATGGCTACACCTTC	CASGLVPKDKRTSNYGYTF
TRBD1	TRBV4-2	.	TRBJ1-5	TGTGCCAGCAGCCAAGGAAGGACAGGGGGCGCGAATCAGCCCCAGCATTTT	CASSQGRTGGANQPQHF
TRBD2	TRBV9	few	TRBJ2-1	TGTGCCAGCAGCCCGACTAGCGGGGTCTACAATGAGCAGTTCTTC	CASSPTSGVYNEQFF
TRBD1	TRBV19	.	TRBJ2-7	TGTGCCAGTAGCCCCCAGAGAGGACAGGGGAGATACGAGCAGTACTTC	CASSPQRGQGRYEQYF
.	TRBV12-3/TRBV12-4	.	TRBJ1-5	TGTGCCAGCAGCGCGCGGGACTGGCCCCAGCATTTT	CASSARDWPQHF
.	TRBV10-1	.	TRBJ2-2	TGCGCCAGCAGAGCCACCGGGGAGCTGTTTTTT	CASRATGELFF
.	TRBV7-3	.	TRBJ2-3	TGTGCCAGCAGCAAACAGGACCCATCCTGGACGGATACGCAGTATTTT	CASSKQDPSWTDTQYF
TRBD1	TRBV2	.	TRBJ1-1	TGTGCCAGCAGTGAAAGACAGGGGGCAGGCACTGAAGCTTTCTTT	CASSERQGAGTEAFF
.	TRBV7-9	.	TRBJ1-1	TGTGCCAGCAGCTTTACAGTGAACACTGAAGCTTTCTTT	CASSFTVNTEAFF
TRBD1	TRBV6-5	.	TRBJ1-4	TGTGCCAGCAGGGGGACAGGTGCAACTAATGAAAAACTGTTTTTT	CASRGTGATNEKLFF
TRBD1	TRBV2	.	TRBJ1-1	TGTGCCAGCAGCTCCGGGACAGGGGGCACTGAAGCTTTCTTT	CASSSGTGGTEAFF
.	TRBV4-1	.	TRBJ1-5	TGCGCCAGCAGCCAACTTTCACAGGGTAGCAATCAGCCCCAGCATTTT	CASSQLSQGSNQPQHF
.	TRBV7-9	.	TRBJ2-1	TGTGCCAGCAGCTTCGACTTCATGAGCTCCTACAATGAGCAGTTCTTC	CASSFDFMSSYNEQFF
.	TRBV19	.	TRBJ2-7	TGTGCCACGCGGCGGGGGCCATCCTACGAGCAGTACTTC	CATRRGPSYEQYF
.	TRBV11-3	.	TRBJ2-2	TGTGCCAGCACCGGACAGTCGAACACCGGGGAGCTGTTTTTT	CASTGQSNTGELFF
.	TRBV6-6	.	TRBJ2-6	TGTGCCAGCCTGAATAGATTTGGCTCTGGGGCCAACGTCCTGACTTTC	CASLNRFGSGANVLTF
.	TRBV27	.	TRBJ2-2	TGTGCCAGCACCTGGAGGAATACCGCCGGGGAGCTGTTTTTT	CASTWRNTAGELFF
TRBD1	TRBV10-3	.	TRBJ2-7	TGTGCCATCAGATTGGGGACAGGGGTGGGAATCTCCTACGAGCAGTACTTC	CAIRLGTGVGISYEQYF
.	TRBV2	.	TRBJ2-7	TGTGCCAGCAGTGATGCCCAGCGGTTGTACGAGCAGTACTTC	CASSDAQRLYEQYF
.	TRBV18	.	TRBJ2-7	TGTGCCAGCTCACCGATACAGGGATGGACCTACGAGCAGTACTTC	CASSPIQGWTYEQYF
.	TRBV9	once	TRBJ1-1	TGTGCCAGCAGCGTAGCAGGCCGGGGGAGGGGCACTGAAGCTTTCTTT	CASSVAGRGRGTEAFF
TRBD1	TRBV27	.	TRBJ1-1	TGTGCCAGCAGTCTCTCCGGGACAGGGGTCCCTGAAGCTTTCTTT	CASSLSGTGVPEAFF